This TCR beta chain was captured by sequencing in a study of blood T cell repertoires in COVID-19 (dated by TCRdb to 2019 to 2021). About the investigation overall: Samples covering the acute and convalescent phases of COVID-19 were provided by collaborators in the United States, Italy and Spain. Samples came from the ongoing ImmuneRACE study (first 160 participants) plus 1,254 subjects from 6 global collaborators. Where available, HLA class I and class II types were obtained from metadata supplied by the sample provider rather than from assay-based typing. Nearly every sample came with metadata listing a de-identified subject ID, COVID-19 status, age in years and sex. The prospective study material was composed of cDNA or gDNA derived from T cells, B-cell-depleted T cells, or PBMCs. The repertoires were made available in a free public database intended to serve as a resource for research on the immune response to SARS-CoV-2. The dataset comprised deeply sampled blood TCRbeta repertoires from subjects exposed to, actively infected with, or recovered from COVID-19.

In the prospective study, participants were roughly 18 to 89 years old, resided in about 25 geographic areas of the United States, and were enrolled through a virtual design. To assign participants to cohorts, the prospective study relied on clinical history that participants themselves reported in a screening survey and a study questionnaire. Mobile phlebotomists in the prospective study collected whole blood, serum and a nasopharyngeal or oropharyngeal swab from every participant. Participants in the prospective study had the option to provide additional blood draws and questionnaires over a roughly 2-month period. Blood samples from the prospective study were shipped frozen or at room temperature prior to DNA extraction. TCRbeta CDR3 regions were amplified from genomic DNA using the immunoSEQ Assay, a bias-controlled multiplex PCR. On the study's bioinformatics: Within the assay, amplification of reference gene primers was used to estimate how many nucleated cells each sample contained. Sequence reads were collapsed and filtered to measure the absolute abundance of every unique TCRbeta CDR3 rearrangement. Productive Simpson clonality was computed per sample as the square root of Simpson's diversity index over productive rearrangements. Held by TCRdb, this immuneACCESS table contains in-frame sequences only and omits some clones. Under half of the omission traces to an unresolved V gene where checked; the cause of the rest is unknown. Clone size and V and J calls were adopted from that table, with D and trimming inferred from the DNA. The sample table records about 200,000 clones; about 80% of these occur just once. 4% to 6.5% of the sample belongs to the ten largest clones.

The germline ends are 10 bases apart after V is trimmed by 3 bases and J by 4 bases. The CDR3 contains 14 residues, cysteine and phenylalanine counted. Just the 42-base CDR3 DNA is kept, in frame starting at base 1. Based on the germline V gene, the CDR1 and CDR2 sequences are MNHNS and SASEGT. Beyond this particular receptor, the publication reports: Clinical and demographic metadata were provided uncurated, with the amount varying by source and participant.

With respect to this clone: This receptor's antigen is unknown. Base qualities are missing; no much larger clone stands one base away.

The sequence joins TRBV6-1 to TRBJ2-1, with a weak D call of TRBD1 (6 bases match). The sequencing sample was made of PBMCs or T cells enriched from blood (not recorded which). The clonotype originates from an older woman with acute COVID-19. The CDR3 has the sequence CASSDQGPYNEQFF. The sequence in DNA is TGTGCCAGCAGTGATCAGGGGCCTTACAATGAGCAGTTCTTC.